This passage covers 24 T cell receptor beta chains from one sample sequenced in a study of T cells in Graves' hyperthyroidism and ophthalmopathy. TCR beta CDR3 regions were amplified from RNA. The primer set for the first-round RT-PCR of the TCR CDR3 was HTBI. TCRdb re-derived calls from the multiplex PCR reads in MiXCR, one entry per CDR3 protein. The profile shows 500,000 to 700,000 distinct CDR3 sequences, approximately 15% of them singletons. The sequencing sample was made of blood. These receptors came from a woman aged 18-30 years with Graves' hyperthyroidism.

This clonotype occurred many times. The CDR3 DNA sequence: TGTGCCAGCAGCTGGGAGGCCTACAATGAGCAGTTCTTC. It encodes CASSWEAYNEQFF. The chain recombines TRBV5-6 with TRBJ2-1, with D possibly matching TRBD2 (6 bases). The V gene's germline CDR1 is SGHDT and CDR2 YYEEEE. CDR3 length: 13 residues. V lost 3 bases and J 2 bases, leaving 6 bases between the germline ends.

The chain is built from TRBV12-5 and TRBJ1-1; no reliable D call. CDR3 size: 13 residues. The V end lost 0 bases, the J end lost 5 bases, and 7 bases lay between the germline ends. Germline loops: CDR1 LGHNT, CDR2 FRNRAP. The chain's CDR3 is CASGLVQRTEAFF. The DNA of the CDR3 is TGTGCTAGTGGTTTGGTCCAGAGAACTGAAGCTTTCTTT.

The table lists this clonotype with a few counts. The chain links TRBV28 to TRBJ2-5; D is possibly TRBD2 (6 bases). V was trimmed by 6 bases and J by 0 bases, leaving 17 bases between them. The CDR3 contains 16 residues. Germline CDR1 is MDHEN and CDR2 is SYDVKM. The CDR3 DNA is TGTGCCAGCAGATCATCCATCGGCGGGAACCAAGAGACCCAGTACTTC. Amino acids: CASRSSIGGNQETQYF. The entire variable domain, with the rest obtained from reference TRBV28 and TRBJ2-5, is as follows: DVKVTQSSRYLVKRTGEKVFLECVQDMDHENMFWYRQDPGLGLRLIYFSYDVKMKEKGDIPEGYSVSREKKERFSLILESASTNQTSMYLCASRSSIGGNQETQYFGPGTRLLVL.

With respect to this clonotype: This likely stems from a read error, as it lies one base from a far larger clone. The chain combines TRBV11-2 with TRBJ2-5; D is perhaps TRBD1 (6 bases). Germline CDR1 SGHAT, CDR2 FQNNGV. The ends were cut back, 1 base at V and 9 bases at J, with 6 bases in the middle. This CDR3 is 11 amino acids long. CDR3 sequence reads: CASSLAGAQYF. CDR3 DNA sequence: TGTGCCAGCAGCTTAGCAGGGGCCCAGTACTTC. Together with reference TRBV11-2 and TRBJ2-5, the CDR3 gives the full variable domain: EAGVAQSPRYKIIEKRQSVAFWCNPISGHATLYWYQQILGQGPKLLIQFQNNGVVDDSQLPKDRFSAERLKGVDSTLKIQPAKLEDSAVYLCASSLAGAQYFGPGTRLLVL.

This clonotype was found once. V is TRBV24-1 and J is TRBJ1-2, with TRBD1 identical over 8 bases. V lost 7 bases, J lost 7 bases, and 7 bases stayed unmatched. CDR1 and CDR2 from the germline V gene are KGHDR and SFDVKD. This CDR3 spans 13 amino acids. CDR3 in DNA: TGTGCCACCAGAGCGACAGGGGAAATTGGCTACACCTTC. Protein sequence: CATRATGEIGYTF.

As regards this clonotype: Just one base apart from a much larger clone, this may be a read error. The V gene is TRBV11-2, the J gene TRBJ1-5; D gene uncertain. This CDR3 spans 13 amino acids. The V end lost 5 bases, the J end lost 3 bases, and 8 bases lay between the germline ends. In germline, CDR1 is SGHAT, CDR2 FQNNGV. CDR3 nucleotides: TGTGCCAGCAGCGCCCGAGACAATCAGCCCCAGCATTTT. This translates into CASSARDNQPQHF.

This clonotype came up a few times. The V and J genes are TRBV10-2 and TRBJ2-5; the match to TRBD2 covers 11 bases. The CDR3 has 16 amino acids. Losses at the gene ends were 6 bases for V and 0 bases for J; bases not matched to a gene: 6. Per germline, CDR1 WSHSY and CDR2 SAAADI. The CDR3 sequence: CASSIRLAGYQETQYF. CDR3 coding DNA: TGCGCCAGCAGCATCAGACTAGCGGGGTACCAAGAGACCCAGTACTTC.

In this sample, this clonotype turned up many times. The V gene is TRBV7-2, the J gene TRBJ2-7; TRBD2 aligns across 16 bases. Looked up from germline, CDR1 is SGHTA and CDR2 is FQGNSA. Trimming removed 4 bases from V and 5 bases from J; junction bases left unmatched: 5. The CDR3 has 16 residues. Written as DNA, the CDR3 is TGTGCCAGCAGCTGGGGACTAGCGGGGGGGCTCAACGAGCAGTACTTC. Encoded protein: CASSWGLAGGLNEQYF.

With regard to this clonotype: The conserved phenylalanine or tryptophan is not found at the CDR3 terminus, so this likely reflects a read error. V and J are TRBV6-2 or TRBV6-3 and TRBJ2-1; D not resolved. Trimming removed 2 bases from V and 8 bases from J, with 4 bases in between. The CDR3 runs to 11 residues. CDR1 and CDR2 from the germline V gene are MNHEY and SVGEGT. In DNA, the CDR3 is TGTGCCAGCAGTTACCTATATGAGCAGTTCCTC. Translated: CASSYLYEQFL.

At least ten counts were recorded for this clonotype. The J gene is TRBJ2-1, the V gene TRBV27; D gene unclear. The V end lost 2 bases, the J end lost 7 bases, and 9 bases lay between the germline ends. The CDR3 runs to 13 residues. Germline CDR1 and CDR2: MNHEY and SMNVEV (reference sequence). CDR3 protein: CASSLGLSNEQFF. DNA of the CDR3: TGTGCCAGCAGTTTAGGGCTGTCAAATGAGCAGTTCTTC.

This clonotype was recorded at least ten times. The V and J genes are TRBV30 and TRBJ2-1; TRBD1 might be the D (5 bases). The CDR3 covers 13 residues. Germline-derived CDR1 and CDR2 are GTSNPN and SVGIG (reference sequence). V lost 0 bases to trimming and J lost 8 bases, with 11 bases between them. CDR3 in amino acids: CAWSVAGFYEQFF. CDR3 bases: TGTGCCTGGAGTGTGGCAGGGTTTTATGAGCAGTTCTTC.

This clonotype was picked up a small number of times. The V gene is TRBV9, the J gene TRBJ2-1; D is perhaps TRBD2 (5 bases). The CDR3 totals 16 residues. The germline CDR1 and CDR2 sequences are SGDLS and YYNGEE. The ends were cut back, 3 bases at V and 2 bases at J, with 15 bases in the middle. CDR3 DNA sequence: TGTGCCAGCAGCGCCCGCTGGCGGGCCACCTACAATGAGCAGTTCTTC. It yields the protein CASSARWRATYNEQFF.

This rearrangement joins TRBV19 to TRBJ2-3, with 8 bases lining up with TRBD1. V shed 7 bases and J 6 bases; nucleotides not matched to a gene: 6. Per germline, CDR1 LNHDA and CDR2 SQIVND (reference sequence). This CDR3 has 13 residues. The CDR3 is CASKLRTGDTQYF. CDR3 in DNA: TGTGCCAGTAAGTTGAGGACAGGGGATACGCAGTATTTT.

This clonotype has more than one count but fewer than ten. The rearrangement links TRBV7-8 to TRBJ2-1; 11 nucleotides line up with TRBD2. The germline gives CDR1 SGHVS, CDR2 FQNEAQ. V lost 9 bases, J lost 1 base, and 14 bases stayed unmatched. The CDR3 contains 18 residues. CDR3 loop: CARKPGLAVLGSYNEQFF. The CDR3 DNA reads as TGTGCCAGAAAGCCGGGACTAGCGGTATTGGGGTCCTACAATGAGCAGTTCTTC.

A few counts support this clonotype. The CDR3 is CASSVGRAADTQYF. DNA of the CDR3: TGTGCCAGCAGCGTTGGTAGGGCGGCAGATACGCAGTATTTT. The genes are TRBV9 and TRBJ2-3, with D uncertain. Germline V gene sequence: CDR1 SGDLS, CDR2 YYNGEE. The CDR3 length is 14 residues. V was pared by 2 bases and J by 4 bases, with 11 bases between.

This clonotype showed up many times. This sequence joins TRBV12-3 or TRBV12-4 and TRBJ2-3; maybe TRBD2 (7 bases). The CDR3 has 16 residues. Trimming took off 6 bases at V and 3 bases at J, with 19 bases between the two ends. The CDR3 reads CASRLPSGGGTDTQYF. The DNA of the CDR3 is TGTGCCAGCAGGCTCCCTAGCGGAGGGGGGACAGATACGCAGTATTTT.

This clonotype was seen many times. This chain links TRBV11-2 with TRBJ2-7, with 9 bases matching TRBD2. Unmatched junction bases numbered 16, after V lost 5 bases and J lost 2 bases. This CDR3 has 18 residues. Germline CDR1 reads SGHAT; CDR2 reads FQNNGV. CDR3 sequence: CASSHTGVLAGAPYEQYF. The CDR3 nucleotides are TGTGCCAGCAGCCACACCGGCGTATTAGCGGGAGCTCCCTACGAGCAGTACTTC. The full variable domain, completed using reference TRBV11-2 and TRBJ2-7, is EAGVAQSPRYKIIEKRQSVAFWCNPISGHATLYWYQQILGQGPKLLIQFQNNGVVDDSQLPKDRFSAERLKGVDSTLKIQPAKLEDSAVYLCASSHTGVLAGAPYEQYFGPGTRLTVT.

The rearrangement uses TRBV5-1 and TRBJ2-3; weak D call: TRBD2 (6 bases). Germline V CDR1 and CDR2: SGHRS, YFSETQ. The V end was cut by 1 base, the J end by 4 bases, with 13 bases between. This CDR3 spans 15 amino acids. The CDR3 is CASSLIGRSADTQYF. CDR3 coding DNA: TGCGCCAGCAGCTTGATCGGGAGATCTGCAGATACGCAGTATTTT. The complete variable domain, with remaining parts taken from reference TRBV5-1 and TRBJ2-3, reads KAGVTQTPRYLIKTRGQQVTLSCSPISGHRSVSWYQQTPGQGLQFLFEYFSETQRNKGNFPGRFSGRQFSNSRSEMNVSTLELGDSALYLCASSLIGRSADTQYFGPGTRLTVL.

This clonotype showed up many times. The chain couples TRBV28 to TRBJ2-1; 8 bases are a match to TRBD1. The CDR3 length is 15 residues. J lost 7 bases, V lost 5 bases, and 10 bases had no gene match. Germline CDR1 reads MDHEN; CDR2 reads SYDVKM. CDR3 in amino acids: CASSNYRGTGNEQFF. The DNA of the CDR3 is TGTGCCAGCAGTAATTACAGGGGGACGGGGAATGAGCAGTTCTTC.

The gene calls are TRBV10-2 and TRBJ2-2, with 13 bases fitting TRBD2. V lost 11 bases and J lost 6; bases outside the gene matches: 12. Germline loops: CDR1 WSHSY, CDR2 SAAADI. CDR3 length equals 16 residues. The CDR3 coding sequence is TGCGCCGTCCATCCGGGACTAGCGGGGAAGGCCGGGGAGCTGTTTTTT. It encodes CAVHPGLAGKAGELFF.

The CDR3 is CASSQDPQGGEQYF. CDR3 DNA sequence: TGCGCCAGCAGCCAGGACCCCCAGGGGGGCGAGCAGTACTTC. V is TRBV4-1 and J is TRBJ2-7; weak D call: TRBD1 (7 bases). This CDR3 contains 14 residues. V was trimmed by 3 bases and J by 6 bases, leaving 15 bases between them. Germline-derived CDR1 and CDR2 are MGHRA and YSYEKL.

This clonotype was observed a few times. CDR3 sequence: CSAPGLAGAKNIQYF. In DNA form, the CDR3 reads TGCAGTGCACCAGGACTAGCGGGAGCCAAAAACATTCAGTACTTC. This chain uses TRBV20-1 with TRBJ2-4; 11 bases are a match to TRBD2. CDR3 length: 15 amino acids. CDR1 and CDR2 from the germline V gene are DFQATT and SNEGSKA (reference sequence). The V segment lost 6 bases and the J segment 0 bases; nucleotides outside the gene matches: 4.

The V gene is TRBV15, the J gene TRBJ2-1; D is perhaps TRBD1 or TRBD2 (6 bases each). CDR3 size: 17 residues. V lost 4 bases and J 6 bases, leaving 22 bases between the germline ends. Per the germline V gene, CDR1 is LNHNV and CDR2 is YYDKDF (reference sequence). The DNA of the CDR3 is TGTGCCACCAGCACTGGGGGCCAGGTGGCCGGGGGCAATGAGCAGTTCTTC. Protein sequence: CATSTGGQVAGGNEQFF. The variable domain in full, with the rest retrieved from reference TRBV15 and TRBJ2-1, is DAMVIQNPRYQVTQFGKPVTLSCSQTLNHNVMYWYQQKSSQAPKLLFHYYDKDFNNEADTPDNFQSRRPNTSFCFLDIRSPGLGDTAMYLCATSTGGQVAGGNEQFFGPGTRLTVL.

A remark on this clonotype: An end of the junction differs from the germline gene, which may be a read error. The CDR3 spells CTSRRWAGGVTGELFF. In DNA form, the CDR3 reads TGTACCAGCCGGAGGTGGGCAGGGGGCGTCACCGGGGAGCTGTTTTTT. The chain has TRBV11-2 and TRBJ2-2; 8 bases are shared with TRBD1. Looked up from germline, CDR1 is SGHAT and CDR2 is FQNNGV. The CDR3 has 16 amino acids.